A single sample gave rise to the 9 T cell receptor beta chains below, sequenced in a study of blood T cell repertoires in COVID-19. Clones were sequenced by immunoSEQ multiplex PCR, and TCRdb holds only the in-frame ones, with some missing. The sample gives approximately 260,000 clones, approximately 85% of which show up once; approximately 9.9% is in the top ten. Sequencing input: peripheral blood. Receptors originate from a woman between 70 and 85 years old with acute or convalescent COVID-19.

The chain has TRBV15 and TRBJ1-6, with unresolved D. This CDR3 is 14 amino acids long. Germline-derived CDR1 and CDR2 are LNHNV and YYDKDF (reference sequence). Between the trimmed V and J ends, which lost 6 bases and 1 base, there was a span of 7 bases. The CDR3 region has the DNA TGTGCCACCAGGAGGGAATCCTATAATTCACCCCTCCACTTT. This codes for CATRRESYNSPLHF. Variable domain in full (rest from reference TRBV15 and TRBJ1-6): DAMVIQNPRYQVTQFGKPVTLSCSQTLNHNVMYWYQQKSSQAPKLLFHYYDKDFNNEADTPDNFQSRRPNTSFCFLDIRSPGLGDTAMYLCATRRESYNSPLHFGNGTRLTVT.

The chain has TRBV6-1 and TRBJ2-3; D perhaps matches TRBD2 (5 bases). V was shortened by 3 bases and J by 6 bases, with 13 bases between the two germline ends. The CDR3 has 14 residues. CDR1 MNHNS and CDR2 SASEGT come from the germline V gene. The CDR3 sequence is CASSEGWERDTQYF. In DNA form, the CDR3 reads TGTGCCAGCAGTGAGGGGTGGGAGCGGGATACGCAGTATTTT.

The chain links TRBV30 to TRBJ2-7, with 13 bases matching TRBD2. The germline V gene encodes CDR1 GTSNPN and CDR2 SVGIG (reference sequence). With V trimmed by 2 bases and J by 10 bases, 5 bases remained unmatched. The CDR3 runs to 13 residues. The CDR3 is CAWSTSGGAVQYF. CDR3 sequence (DNA): TGTGCCTGGAGTACTAGCGGGGGGGCCGTTCAGTACTTC. Together with reference TRBV30 and TRBJ2-7, the CDR3 gives the full variable domain: SQTIHQWPATLVQPVGSPLSLECTVEGTSNPNLYWYRQAAGRGLQLLFYSVGIGQISSEVPQNLSASRPQDRQFILSSKKLLLSDSGFYLCAWSTSGGAVQYFGPGTRLTVT.

The genes are TRBV14 and TRBJ1-2, with D uncertain. Germline values: CDR1 SGHDN, CDR2 FVKESK. The CDR3 has 14 amino acids. Trimming shortened V by 0 bases and J by 5 bases, and 10 bases separated the two germline ends. The CDR3 DNA follows: TGTGCCAGCAGCCAAGACTTGTTGCAGTATGGCTACACCTTC. It specifies CASSQDLLQYGYTF. The variable domain in full, completed from reference TRBV14 and TRBJ1-2, reads EAGVTQFPSHSVIEKGQTVTLRCDPISGHDNLYWYRRVMGKEIKFLLHFVKESKQDESGMPNNRFLAERTGGTYSTLKVQPAELEDSGVYFCASSQDLLQYGYTFGSGTRLTVV.

The chain is built from TRBV6-5 and TRBJ2-5; D may be TRBD2 (5 bases). This CDR3 region has 14 residues. Trimming shortened V by 9 bases and J by 7 bases, and 21 bases separated the two germline ends. CDR1 is MNHEY and CDR2 is SVGAGI in the germline V gene. The CDR3 region is CASTPSDSRGTQYF. The CDR3 DNA follows: TGTGCCAGTACTCCTTCGGACTCTCGAGGGACCCAGTACTTC.

The rearrangement uses TRBV7-8 and TRBJ2-1, with D maybe TRBD1 (6 bases). CDR3 length: 14 amino acids. Germline values: CDR1 SGHVS, CDR2 FQNEAQ. V was clipped by 4 bases and J by 0 bases, with 7 bases between them. The CDR3 DNA reads TGTGCCAGCAGCTCAGGGGACTCCTACAATGAGCAGTTCTTC. This translates into CASSSGDSYNEQFF. The full variable domain, with the rest looked up from reference TRBV7-8 and TRBJ2-1, is GAGVSQSPRYKVAKRGQDVALRCDPISGHVSLFWYQQALGQGPEFLTYFQNEAQLDKSGLPSDRFFAERPEGSVSTLKIQRTQQEDSAVYLCASSSGDSYNEQFFGPGTRLTVL.

This chain uses TRBV7-2 with TRBJ1-2, with a weak D call TRBD1 (5 bases). CDR1 and CDR2 (germline): SGHTA, FQGNSA. This CDR3 has 14 amino acids. The V end lost 0 bases, the J end lost 5 bases, and 10 bases lay between the germline ends. CDR3 amino acids: CASSLALQVYGYTF. CDR3 nucleotides: TGTGCCAGCAGCTTAGCCCTACAGGTTTATGGCTACACCTTC.

This rearrangement joins TRBV7-3 to TRBJ1-1; D might be TRBD1 (6 bases). The CDR3 totals 15 residues. With 3 bases removed from V and 4 bases from J, the gap between germline ends came to 15 bases. The germline gives CDR1 SGHTA, CDR2 FQGTGA. The CDR3: CASSLSPGHVTEAFF. The CDR3 bases are TGTGCCAGCAGCTTGTCCCCGGGACACGTCACTGAAGCTTTCTTT.

The chain joins TRBV6-5 to TRBJ1-3, with D possibly being TRBD1 (5 bases). The CDR3 contains 15 residues. CDR1 is MNHEY, CDR2 SVGAGI, per germline. Trimming took off 3 bases at V and 4 bases at J, with 13 bases between the two ends. This chain's CDR3 is CASSYTRAGGNTIYF. CDR3 in DNA: TGTGCCAGCAGTTATACCAGGGCGGGGGGAAACACCATATATTTT.